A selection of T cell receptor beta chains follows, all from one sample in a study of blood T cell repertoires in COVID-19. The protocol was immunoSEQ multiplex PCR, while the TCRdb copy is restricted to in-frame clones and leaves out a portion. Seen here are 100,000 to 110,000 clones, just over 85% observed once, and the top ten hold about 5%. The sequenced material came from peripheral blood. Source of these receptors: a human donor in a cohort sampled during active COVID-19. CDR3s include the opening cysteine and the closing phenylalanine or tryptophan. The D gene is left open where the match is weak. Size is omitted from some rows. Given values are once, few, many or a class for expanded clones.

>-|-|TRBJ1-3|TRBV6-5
TGTGCCAGCAGTTACGCAGAGCGTTCTGGAAACACCATATATTTT
CASSYAERSGNTIYF
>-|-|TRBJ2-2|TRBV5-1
TGCGCCAGCAGCTTGGAATTCAGTAACACCGGGGAGCTGTTTTTT
CASSLEFSNTGELFF
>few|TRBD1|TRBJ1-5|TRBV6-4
TGTGCCAGCAGTGACGGGACAGGGGACAATCAGCCCCAGCATTTT
CASSDGTGDNQPQHF
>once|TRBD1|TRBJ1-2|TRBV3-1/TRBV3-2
TGTGCCAGCAGCCAGTGGGACAGGGGTCTAGTCTATGGCTACACCTTC
CASSQWDRGLVYGYTF
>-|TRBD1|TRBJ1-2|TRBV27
TGTGCCAGCAGTTTAATAGGGACAGACCGTTACTATGGCTACACCTTC
CASSLIGTDRYYGYTF
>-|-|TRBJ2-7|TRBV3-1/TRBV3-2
TGTGCCAGCAGCCAAGATAGTGGGGCTAGGATCCACGAGCAGTACTTC
CASSQDSGARIHEQYF
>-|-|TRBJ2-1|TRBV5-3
TGTGCCAGAAGCTCTAGCAGTGAGCAGTTCTTC
CARSSSSEQFF
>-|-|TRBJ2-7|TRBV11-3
TGTGCCAGCAGCTCCCACTCTGGCTCCTACGAGCAGTACTTC
CASSSHSGSYEQYF
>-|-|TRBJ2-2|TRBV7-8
TGTGCCAGCAGCAGATACAGGATCACCGGGGAGCTGTTTTTT
CASSRYRITGELFF
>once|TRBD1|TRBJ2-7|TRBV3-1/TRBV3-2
TGTGCCAGCAGCCATACGACAGGGGACTACGAGCAGTACTTC
CASSHTTGDYEQYF
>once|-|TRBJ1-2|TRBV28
TGTGCCAGCAGTTTAGGGCAAAACTATGGCTACACCTTC
CASSLGQNYGYTF
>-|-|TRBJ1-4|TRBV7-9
TGTGCCAGCAGCTTAGTTACAGGATTGGTGGGGACTAATGAAAAACTGTTTTTT
CASSLVTGLVGTNEKLFF
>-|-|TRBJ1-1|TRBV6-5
TGTGCCAGCAGTAAACGACCACGGCAGGGGACTGAAGCTTTCTTT
CASSKRPRQGTEAFF
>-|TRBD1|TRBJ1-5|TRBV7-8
TGTGCCAGCAGCCGTTGGGACAGGGGGCCTAAGAAGCCCCAGCATTTT
CASSRWDRGPKKPQHF
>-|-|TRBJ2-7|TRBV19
TGTGCCAGTAGTATCGGAAGAGGGAGACGCGATATAACCTACGAGCAGTACTTC
CASSIGRGRRDITYEQYF
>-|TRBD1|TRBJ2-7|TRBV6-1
TGTGCCAGCAGTGAAAGGTTAGGAATTGGGACAGGTCCTCCTGAGCAGTACTTC
CASSERLGIGTGPPEQYF
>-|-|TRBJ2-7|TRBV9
TGTGCCAGCAGCGTAGTTACCGGAGGGAACGAGCAGTACTTC
CASSVVTGGNEQYF
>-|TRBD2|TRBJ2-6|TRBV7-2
TGTGCCAGCAGCTTAGTAGGCGGGAGGGCTGGGGCCAACGTCCTGACTTTC
CASSLVGGRAGANVLTF
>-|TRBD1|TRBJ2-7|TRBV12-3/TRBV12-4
TGTGCCAGCAACCTGGGACAGGGCTACGAGCAGTACTTC
CASNLGQGYEQYF
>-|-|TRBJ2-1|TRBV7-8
TGTGCCAGCAGGCCGAGGAGCGGATTGTACAATGAGCAGTTCTTC
CASRPRSGLYNEQFF
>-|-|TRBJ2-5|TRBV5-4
TGTGCCAGCAGCCAGGCGGGTTTAGAGACCCAGTACTTC
CASSQAGLETQYF
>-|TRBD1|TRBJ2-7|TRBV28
TGTGCCAGTAAGGGACAGGGGGTGTACGAGCAGTACTTC
CASKGQGVYEQYF
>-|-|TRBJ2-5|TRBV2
TGTGCCAGCAGTGTTCAGGGGATCTGGCAAGAGACCCAGTACTTC
CASSVQGIWQETQYF
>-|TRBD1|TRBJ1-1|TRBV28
TGTGCCAGCAGAGAAGCGGACAGGGAAGCTTTCTTT
CASREADREAFF
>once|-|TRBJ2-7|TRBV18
TGTGCCAGCTCACCAACAGCCAGGCCCCCTGCCTGCGAGCAGTACTTC
CASSPTARPPACEQYF
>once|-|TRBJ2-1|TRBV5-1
TGCGCCAGCAGCTTGGAGAGGCAGCTCTACAATGAGCAGTTCTTC
CASSLERQLYNEQFF
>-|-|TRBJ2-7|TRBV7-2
TGTGCCAGCAGCTTAAGGGGTCGAAGGGCGGAAAACGAGCAGTACTTC
CASSLRGRRAENEQYF